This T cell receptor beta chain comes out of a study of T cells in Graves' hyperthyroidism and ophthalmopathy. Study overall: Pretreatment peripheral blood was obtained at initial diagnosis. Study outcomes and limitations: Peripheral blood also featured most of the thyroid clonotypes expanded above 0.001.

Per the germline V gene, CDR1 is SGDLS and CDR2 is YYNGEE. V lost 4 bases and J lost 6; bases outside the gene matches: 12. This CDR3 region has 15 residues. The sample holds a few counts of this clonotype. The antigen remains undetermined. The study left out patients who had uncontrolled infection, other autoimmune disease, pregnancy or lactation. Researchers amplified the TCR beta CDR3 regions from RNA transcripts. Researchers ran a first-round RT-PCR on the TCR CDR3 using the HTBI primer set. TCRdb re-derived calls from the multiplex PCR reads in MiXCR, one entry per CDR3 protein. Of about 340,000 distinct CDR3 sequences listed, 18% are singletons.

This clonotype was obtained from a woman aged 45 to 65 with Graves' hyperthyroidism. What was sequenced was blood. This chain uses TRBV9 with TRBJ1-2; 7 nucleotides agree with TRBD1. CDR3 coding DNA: TGTGCCAGCAGCCCCCGGGACAGAATGGGCGATGGCTACACCTTC. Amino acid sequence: CASSPRDRMGDGYTF.